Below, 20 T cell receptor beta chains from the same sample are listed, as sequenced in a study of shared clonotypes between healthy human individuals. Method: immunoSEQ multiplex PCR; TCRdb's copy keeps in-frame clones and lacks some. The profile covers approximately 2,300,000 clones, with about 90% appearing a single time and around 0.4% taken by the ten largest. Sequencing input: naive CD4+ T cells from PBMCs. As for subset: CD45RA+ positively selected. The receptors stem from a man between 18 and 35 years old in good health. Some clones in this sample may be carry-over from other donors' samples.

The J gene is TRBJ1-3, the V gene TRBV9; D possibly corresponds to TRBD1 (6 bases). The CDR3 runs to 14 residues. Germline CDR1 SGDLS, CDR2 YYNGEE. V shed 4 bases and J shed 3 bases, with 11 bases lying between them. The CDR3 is CASSTQGSGNTIYF. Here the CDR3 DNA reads TGTGCCAGCAGCACACAGGGAAGTGGAAACACCATATATTTT.

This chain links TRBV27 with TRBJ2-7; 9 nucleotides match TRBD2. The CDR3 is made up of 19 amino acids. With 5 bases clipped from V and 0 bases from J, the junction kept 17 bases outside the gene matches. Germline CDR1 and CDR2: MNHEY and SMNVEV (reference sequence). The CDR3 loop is CASSPLLAGQTLYSYEQYF. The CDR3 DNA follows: TGTGCCAGCAGTCCCCTACTAGCGGGCCAGACTCTTTACTCCTACGAGCAGTACTTC.

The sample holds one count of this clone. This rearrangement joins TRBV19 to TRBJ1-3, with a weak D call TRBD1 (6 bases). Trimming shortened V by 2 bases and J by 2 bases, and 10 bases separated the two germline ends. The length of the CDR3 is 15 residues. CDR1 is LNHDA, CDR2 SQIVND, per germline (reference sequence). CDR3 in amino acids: CASSIWTEPGNTIYF. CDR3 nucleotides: TGTGCCAGTAGTATATGGACAGAGCCTGGAAACACCATATATTTT.

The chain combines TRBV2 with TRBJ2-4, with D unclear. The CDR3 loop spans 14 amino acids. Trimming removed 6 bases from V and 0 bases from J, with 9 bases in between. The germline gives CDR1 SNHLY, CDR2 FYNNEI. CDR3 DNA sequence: TGTGCCAGCAGCCCCAGTCTAGCCAAAAACATTCAGTACTTC. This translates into CASSPSLAKNIQYF.

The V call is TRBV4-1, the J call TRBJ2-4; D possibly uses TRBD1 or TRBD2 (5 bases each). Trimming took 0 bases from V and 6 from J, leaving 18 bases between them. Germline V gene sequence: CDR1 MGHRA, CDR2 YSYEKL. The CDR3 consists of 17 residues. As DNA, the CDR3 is TGCGCCAGCAGCCAAGATTTCAGGGACCTGGGCGTAAACATTCAGTACTTC. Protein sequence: CASSQDFRDLGVNIQYF.

In nucleotides, the CDR3 is TGTGCCAGCAGCTTTCTACCTCAGGATGGAGAGCAGTTCTTC. Its translation: CASSFLPQDGEQFF. The rearrangement links TRBV7-9 to TRBJ2-1; no reliable D call. Trimming left V 3 bases short and J 10 bases short, with 16 bases between. Germline CDR1 reads SEHNR; CDR2 reads FQNEAQ (reference sequence). This CDR3 contains 14 residues.

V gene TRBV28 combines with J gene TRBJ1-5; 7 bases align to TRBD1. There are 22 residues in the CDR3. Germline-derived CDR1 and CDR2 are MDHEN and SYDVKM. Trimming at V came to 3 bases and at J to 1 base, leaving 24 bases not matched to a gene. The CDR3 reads CASSFFVRGQRAGSWSNQPQHF. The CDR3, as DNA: TGTGCCAGCAGTTTCTTCGTTAGGGGGCAAAGGGCCGGGTCGTGGAGCAATCAGCCCCAGCATTTT. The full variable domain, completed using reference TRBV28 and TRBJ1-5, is DVKVTQSSRYLVKRTGEKVFLECVQDMDHENMFWYRQDPGLGLRLIYFSYDVKMKEKGDIPEGYSVSREKKERFSLILESASTNQTSMYLCASSFFVRGQRAGSWSNQPQHFGDGTRLSIL.

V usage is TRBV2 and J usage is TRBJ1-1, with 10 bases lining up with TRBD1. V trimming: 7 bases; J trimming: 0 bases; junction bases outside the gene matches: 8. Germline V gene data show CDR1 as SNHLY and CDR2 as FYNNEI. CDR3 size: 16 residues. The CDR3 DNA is TGTGCCAGCACCCCCTGGGACAGGGGATTGAACACTGAAGCTTTCTTT. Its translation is CASTPWDRGLNTEAFF.

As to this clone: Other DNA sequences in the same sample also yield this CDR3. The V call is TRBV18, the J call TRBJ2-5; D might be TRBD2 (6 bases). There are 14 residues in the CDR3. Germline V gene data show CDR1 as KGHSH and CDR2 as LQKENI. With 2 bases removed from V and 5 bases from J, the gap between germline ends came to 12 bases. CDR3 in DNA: TGTGCCAGCTCACCAGGGGCAGGAGGGGAGACCCAGTACTTC. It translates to CASSPGAGGETQYF. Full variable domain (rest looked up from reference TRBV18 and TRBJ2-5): NAGVMQNPRHLVRRRGQEARLRCSPMKGHSHVYWYRQLPEEGLKFMVYLQKENIIDESGMPKERFSAEFPKEGPSILRIQQVVRGDSAAYFCASSPGAGGETQYFGPGTRLLVL.

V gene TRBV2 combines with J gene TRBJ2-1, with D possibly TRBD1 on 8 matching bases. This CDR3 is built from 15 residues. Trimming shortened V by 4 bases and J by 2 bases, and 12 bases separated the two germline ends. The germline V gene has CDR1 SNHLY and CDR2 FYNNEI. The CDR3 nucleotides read TGTGCCAGCAGTGGAACAGGGGGGGCCTACAATGAGCAGTTCTTC. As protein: CASSGTGGAYNEQFF.

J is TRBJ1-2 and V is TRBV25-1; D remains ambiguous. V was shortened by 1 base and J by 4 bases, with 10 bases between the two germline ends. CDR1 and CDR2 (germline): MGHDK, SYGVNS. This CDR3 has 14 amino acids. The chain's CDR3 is CASSESGQSYGYTF. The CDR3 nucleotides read TGTGCCAGCAGTGAATCGGGTCAATCCTATGGCTACACCTTC.

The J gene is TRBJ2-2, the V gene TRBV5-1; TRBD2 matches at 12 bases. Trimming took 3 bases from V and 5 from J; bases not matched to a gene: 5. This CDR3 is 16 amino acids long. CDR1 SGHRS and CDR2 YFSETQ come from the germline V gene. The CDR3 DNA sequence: TGCGCCAGCAGCTCTAGCGGGAGGGCCGGGACCGGGGAGCTGTTTTTT. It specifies CASSSSGRAGTGELFF.

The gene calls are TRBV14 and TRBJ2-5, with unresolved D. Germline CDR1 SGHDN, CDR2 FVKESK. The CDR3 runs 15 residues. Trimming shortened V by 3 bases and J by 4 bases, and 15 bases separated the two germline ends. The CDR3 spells CASSHFSYGRETQYF. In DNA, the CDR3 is TGTGCCAGCAGCCATTTTAGTTACGGCCGAGAGACCCAGTACTTC.

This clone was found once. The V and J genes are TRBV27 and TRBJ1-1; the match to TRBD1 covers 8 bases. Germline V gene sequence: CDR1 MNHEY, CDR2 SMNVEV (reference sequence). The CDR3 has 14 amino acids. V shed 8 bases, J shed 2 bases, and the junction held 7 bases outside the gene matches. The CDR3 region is CASGYRGINTEAFF. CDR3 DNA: TGTGCCAGCGGCTACAGGGGGATAAACACTGAAGCTTTCTTT.

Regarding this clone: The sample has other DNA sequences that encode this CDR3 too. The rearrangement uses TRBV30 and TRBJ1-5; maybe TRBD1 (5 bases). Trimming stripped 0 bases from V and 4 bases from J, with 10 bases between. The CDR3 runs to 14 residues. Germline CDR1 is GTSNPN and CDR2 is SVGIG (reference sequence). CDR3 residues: CAWSVRGGNQPQHF. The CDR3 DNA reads TGTGCCTGGAGTGTACGGGGGGGGAATCAGCCCCAGCATTTT.

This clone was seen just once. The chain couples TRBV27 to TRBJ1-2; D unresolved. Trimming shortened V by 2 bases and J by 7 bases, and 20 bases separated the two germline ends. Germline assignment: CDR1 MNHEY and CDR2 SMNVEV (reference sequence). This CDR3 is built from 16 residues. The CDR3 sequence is CASSLSGRIPYGGYTF. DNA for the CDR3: TGTGCCAGCAGTTTAAGTGGGCGGATTCCTTATGGTGGCTACACCTTC.

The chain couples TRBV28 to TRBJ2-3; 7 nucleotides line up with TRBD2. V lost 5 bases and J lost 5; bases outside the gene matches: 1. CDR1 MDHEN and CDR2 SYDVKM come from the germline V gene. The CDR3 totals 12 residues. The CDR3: CASSRGVDTQYF. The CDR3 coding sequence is TGTGCCAGCAGTCGGGGGGTAGATACGCAGTATTTT.

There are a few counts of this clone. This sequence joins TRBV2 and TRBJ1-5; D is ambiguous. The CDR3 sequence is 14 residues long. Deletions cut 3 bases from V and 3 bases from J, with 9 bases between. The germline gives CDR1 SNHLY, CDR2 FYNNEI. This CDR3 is CASSEAGYNQPQHF. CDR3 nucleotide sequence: TGTGCCAGCAGTGAGGCGGGTTACAATCAGCCCCAGCATTTT.

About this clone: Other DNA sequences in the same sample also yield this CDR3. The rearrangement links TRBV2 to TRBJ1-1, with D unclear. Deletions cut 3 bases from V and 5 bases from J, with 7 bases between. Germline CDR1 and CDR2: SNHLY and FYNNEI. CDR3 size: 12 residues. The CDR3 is CASSEGGTEAFF. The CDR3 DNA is TGTGCCAGCAGTGAGGGCGGTACTGAAGCTTTCTTT.

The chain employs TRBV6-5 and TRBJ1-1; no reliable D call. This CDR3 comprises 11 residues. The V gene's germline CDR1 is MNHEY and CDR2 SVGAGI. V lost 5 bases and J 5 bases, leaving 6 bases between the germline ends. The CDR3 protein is CASSAVTEAFF. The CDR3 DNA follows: TGTGCCAGCAGTGCCGTAACTGAAGCTTTCTTT.